Below, 10 T cell receptor beta chains from the same sample are listed, as sequenced in a study of T-cell memory formation after mild COVID-19. Each CDR3 protein gets one entry after TCRdb re-called the 5' RACE reads with MiXCR. Among 50,000 to 60,000 distinct CDR3 sequences listed, roughly 25% were seen once. Sequenced: PBMCs or a T cell subset sorted from them (not recorded which). The receptors shown here come from a man in his late teens or twenties who had mild COVID-19 (a few samples of this study predate the infection). Cell type and time point are not known.

The rearrangement joins TRBV7-2 to TRBJ2-5; D is uncertain. V was cut by 0 bases and J by 0 bases, with 8 bases left in between. The CDR3 extends over 15 amino acids. Germline values: CDR1 SGHTA, CDR2 FQGNSA. CDR3 sequence: CASSLAPGYQETQYF. CDR3 nucleotides: TGTGCCAGCAGCTTAGCGCCAGGCTACCAAGAGACCCAGTACTTC.

The chain combines TRBV4-1 with TRBJ2-2; 9 bases are shared with TRBD1. Germline CDR1 and CDR2: MGHRA and YSYEKL. V was pared by 2 bases and J by 7 bases, with 11 bases of the junction left unmatched. The CDR3 consists of 17 residues. The CDR3 DNA sequence: TGCGCCAGCAGCCAACTAGTGACAGGGGGTGAAGGCGGGGAGCTGTTTTTT. This gives the protein CASSQLVTGGEGGELFF.

The chain has TRBV6-2 or TRBV6-3 and TRBJ2-1; 10 bases map to TRBD1. The CDR3 covers 14 residues. The germline CDR1 and CDR2 sequences are MNHEY and SVGEGT. J lost 7 bases, V lost 4 bases, and 4 bases had no gene match. This CDR3 reads CASSSGQGKNEQFF. The CDR3, as DNA: TGTGCCAGCAGTTCGGGACAGGGGAAAAATGAGCAGTTCTTC.

This rearrangement joins TRBV7-2 to TRBJ1-4; TRBD1 agrees at 8 bases. The CDR3 extends over 16 amino acids. The J segment lost 6 bases and the V segment lost 1 base, leaving 7 bases of the junction unmatched. Germline loops: CDR1 SGHTA, CDR2 FQGNSA. DNA of the CDR3: TGTGCCAGCAGCTTAGAGCCCAGGGGGCTGGATGAAAAACTGTTTTTT. This translates into CASSLEPRGLDEKLFF.

This clonotype was counted a single time. Here the CDR3 reads CASSPGDRGVYEQYF. The CDR3 region has the DNA TGTGCCAGCTCACCAGGGGACAGGGGAGTCTACGAGCAGTACTTC. V and J are TRBV18 and TRBJ2-7; 10 bases map to TRBD1. CDR3 length: 15 residues. CDR1 KGHSH and CDR2 LQKENI come from the germline V gene. V shed 2 bases and J 3 bases; nucleotides not matched to a gene: 4.

This clonotype was counted at least ten times. This chain uses TRBV7-2 with TRBJ2-5; 8 nucleotides match TRBD2. Germline CDR1 and CDR2: SGHTA and FQGNSA. The CDR3 is made up of 16 amino acids. The trim removed 2 bases at V and 4 bases at J, leaving 9 bases unmatched. In DNA form, the CDR3 reads TGTGCCAGCAGCTTAACCGGGACTAGGATGGGAGAGACCCAGTACTTC. It encodes CASSLTGTRMGETQYF.

This clonotype was seen ten or more times. V and J are TRBV10-3 and TRBJ2-7; maybe TRBD2 (6 bases). The V end lost 1 base, the J end lost 1 base, and 17 bases lay between the germline ends. Germline values: CDR1 ENHRY, CDR2 SYGVKD. The CDR3 length is 17 residues. The CDR3 region has the DNA TGTGCCATCAGTGAGTTCGGGTGGGGTCGGGAGTCCTACGAGCAGTACTTC. As protein: CAISEFGWGRESYEQYF.

The V gene is TRBV6-2 or TRBV6-3, the J gene TRBJ2-1; D possibly matches TRBD1 or TRBD2 (5 bases each). CDR3 length: 15 residues. CDR1 and CDR2 (germline): MNHEY, SVGEGT. V was cut by 2 bases and J by 4 bases, with 12 bases left in between. The CDR3, as DNA: TGTGCCAGCAGTTACAGGGACGGGGCTTACAATGAGCAGTTCTTC. Protein: CASSYRDGAYNEQFF.

The V and J genes are TRBV6-5 and TRBJ2-5; D call uncertain. Germline values: CDR1 MNHEY, CDR2 SVGAGI. V gave up 0 bases and J gave up 5 bases, with 7 bases separating them. This CDR3 is 13 amino acids long. The CDR3 protein is CASSYSARETQYF. The CDR3 DNA is TGTGCCAGCAGTTACTCGGCTAGGGAGACCCAGTACTTC.

This clonotype turned up a few times. This sequence joins TRBV11-2 and TRBJ2-7; no definite D call. Trimming took 2 bases from V and 4 from J, leaving 6 bases between them. Germline values: CDR1 SGHAT, CDR2 FQNNGV. This CDR3 comprises 12 residues. The CDR3 loop is CASSLREYEQYF. The CDR3 nucleotides are TGTGCCAGCAGCTTACGCGAGTACGAGCAGTACTTC. The full variable domain, its missing parts supplied by reference TRBV11-2 and TRBJ2-7, is EAGVAQSPRYKIIEKRQSVAFWCNPISGHATLYWYQQILGQGPKLLIQFQNNGVVDDSQLPKDRFSAERLKGVDSTLKIQPAKLEDSAVYLCASSLREYEQYFGPGTRLTVT.